This passage covers 15 T cell receptor beta chains from one sample sequenced in a study of cytomegalovirus exposure and HLA in healthy donors. PCR was performed using 60 Vbeta and 13 Jbeta primers. Sequencing used immunoSEQ multiplex PCR; TCRdb keeps in-frame clones, though not all of them. The profile covers 150,000 to 200,000 clones, with roughly 77% appearing a single time and less than 5.5% taken by the ten largest. Specimen: PBMCs. All receptors derive from a male donor in good health and CMV-seronegative.

In nucleotides, the CDR3 is TGTGCCAGCAGCTTGTGGGGGCGCGAGCAGTACTTC. Translated: CASSLWGREQYF. The genes are TRBV5-6 and TRBJ2-7, with D perhaps matching TRBD1 (6 bases). V lost 1 base to trimming and J lost 6 bases, with 8 bases between them. From germline, CDR1 is SGHDT and CDR2 YYEEEE. The CDR3 is made up of 12 amino acids.

This chain joins TRBV2 and TRBJ2-3; 10 bases are shared with TRBD2. This CDR3 has 16 amino acids. V trimming: 8 bases; J trimming: 3 bases; junction bases outside the gene matches: 11. Germline CDR1 and CDR2: SNHLY and FYNNEI. In nucleotides, the CDR3 is TGTGCCAGCGGTTCAGCGGGAGGGATAGTTACAGATACGCAGTATTTT. Residues: CASGSAGGIVTDTQYF. Full variable domain (outside the CDR3, taken from reference TRBV2 and TRBJ2-3): EPEVTQTPSHQVTQMGQEVILRCVPISNHLYFYWYRQILGQKVEFLVSFYNNEISEKSEIFDDQFSVERPDGSNFTLKIRSTKLEDSAMYFCASGSAGGIVTDTQYFGPGTRLTVL.

V is TRBV27 and J is TRBJ2-2; a possible D gene is TRBD2 (6 bases). The CDR3 runs to 16 residues. Trimming shortened V by 6 bases and J by 5 bases, and 19 bases separated the two germline ends. Germline lookup yields CDR1 MNHEY and CDR2 SMNVEV (reference sequence). This chain's CDR3 is CASSYLLRGGTGELFF. In nucleotides, the CDR3 is TGTGCCAGCAGCTACCTCTTGCGGGGCGGAACCGGGGAGCTGTTTTTT.

This CDR3 reads CASSLNEAGDQGTQYF. The CDR3 nucleotides read TGTGCCAGCAGCTTAAACGAGGCGGGGGACCAGGGTACGCAGTATTTT. This chain joins TRBV7-8 and TRBJ2-3, with 7 bases lining up with TRBD2. Losses at the gene ends were 2 bases for V and 8 bases for J; bases not matched to a gene: 13. The germline CDR1 and CDR2 sequences are SGHVS and FQNEAQ. The CDR3 contains 16 residues.

To note about this clone: The sample has other DNA sequences that encode this CDR3 too. The chain couples TRBV5-1 to TRBJ1-1, with 7 positions matching TRBD1. Trimming took 6 bases from V and 7 from J; bases not matched to a gene: 12. This CDR3 is built from 14 residues. Germline CDR1 SGHRS, CDR2 YFSETQ. The CDR3 sequence: CASIPAPGTVEAFF. The CDR3 DNA is TGCGCCAGCATACCTGCGCCCGGGACAGTTGAAGCTTTCTTT.

The rearrangement joins TRBV6-5 to TRBJ2-2; 9 nucleotides agree with TRBD1. Germline V CDR1 and CDR2: MNHEY, SVGAGI. The trim removed 5 bases at V and 6 bases at J, leaving 4 bases unmatched. This CDR3 contains 14 residues. The CDR3 DNA is TGTGCCAGCAGTCGGGACAGGGTCTCCGGGGAGCTGTTTTTT. It encodes CASSRDRVSGELFF.

The chain employs TRBV25-1 and TRBJ1-1, with a tentative D call TRBD1 (5 bases). The CDR3 loop spans 13 amino acids. The V and J ends lost 3 bases and 10 bases respectively, with 15 bases between them. The V gene's germline CDR1 is MGHDK and CDR2 SYGVNS. DNA of the CDR3: TGTGCCAGCAGTGACCCAGGGTTATTAGGAGCTTTCTTT. The encoded protein is CASSDPGLLGAFF. Full variable domain (missing parts from reference TRBV25-1 and TRBJ1-1): EADIYQTPRYLVIGTGKKITLECSQTMGHDKMYWYQQDPGMELHLIHYSYGVNSTEKGDLSSESTVSRIRTEHFPLTLESARPSHTSQYLCASSDPGLLGAFFGQGTRLTVV.

This clone is a singleton in its sample. V gene TRBV16 combines with J gene TRBJ2-5; no definite D call. The CDR3 is made up of 13 amino acids. The V end lost 2 bases, the J end lost 1 base, and 5 bases lay between the germline ends. Germline CDR1 is KGHSY and CDR2 is FQNENV. This CDR3 reads CASSQNSQETQYF. In DNA, the CDR3 is TGTGCCAGCAGCCAAAACAGCCAAGAGACCCAGTACTTC.

The chain employs TRBV6-5 and TRBJ1-4; a possible D gene is TRBD1 (6 bases). Trimming cost V 6 bases and J 8 bases, with 13 bases left between them. In germline, CDR1 is MNHEY, CDR2 SVGAGI. This CDR3 spans 13 amino acids. The CDR3 DNA sequence: TGTGCCAGCAGATCCGGGACACCAGAAAAACTGTTTTTT. This sequence encodes CASRSGTPEKLFF.

This clone was seen only a few times. The genes are TRBV29-1 and TRBJ1-3, with 8 nucleotides matching TRBD1. The V and J ends lost 7 bases and 4 bases, in that order; junction bases with no gene match: 9. CDR3 length: 14 amino acids. Germline lookup yields CDR1 SQVTM and CDR2 ANQGSEA. The CDR3 region is CSASGGIQGNTIYF. In nucleotides, the CDR3 is TGCAGCGCCTCAGGGGGCATCCAGGGAAACACCATATATTTT.

The V call is TRBV14, the J call TRBJ1-2, with a tentative D call TRBD1 (6 bases). Trimming removed 2 bases from V and 8 bases from J, with 15 bases in between. The germline gives CDR1 SGHDN, CDR2 FVKESK. This CDR3 is built from 14 residues. The CDR3 is CASSQSRGGGGYTF. In nucleotides, the CDR3 is TGTGCCAGCAGCCAATCCAGGGGCGGTGGAGGCTACACCTTC. Together with reference TRBV14 and TRBJ1-2, the CDR3 gives the full variable domain: EAGVTQFPSHSVIEKGQTVTLRCDPISGHDNLYWYRRVMGKEIKFLLHFVKESKQDESGMPNNRFLAERTGGTYSTLKVQPAELEDSGVYFCASSQSRGGGGYTFGSGTRLTVV.

The chain joins TRBV9 to TRBJ2-7, with 10 bases fitting TRBD1. V dropped 0 bases and J dropped 2; count of bases not matched to a gene: 2. Germline V gene sequence: CDR1 SGDLS, CDR2 YYNGEE. The CDR3 consists of 15 residues. DNA for the CDR3: TGTGCCAGCAGCGTAGATGGGACAGGGGCCTACGAGCAGTACTTC. Translating it yields CASSVDGTGAYEQYF.

The V call is TRBV27, the J call TRBJ1-1; D is unclear. The length of the CDR3 is 11 residues. CDR1 is MNHEY and CDR2 is SMNVEV in the germline V gene (reference sequence). Trimming removed 8 bases at V and 4 bases at J, with 8 bases between. The CDR3 nucleotides are TGTGCCAGCCGGAGGAGCACTGAAGCTTTCTTT. Translating gives CASRRSTEAFF.

This chain links TRBV19 with TRBJ2-7; 9 nucleotides match TRBD1. The V gene end was trimmed by 5 bases and the J gene end by 4 bases; junction bases not matched to a gene: 6. Germline V lookup: CDR1 LNHDA, CDR2 SQIVND (reference sequence). The CDR3 is made up of 14 amino acids. This chain's CDR3 is CASSPQGAIYEQYF. CDR3 DNA sequence: TGTGCCAGTAGTCCACAGGGGGCGATTTACGAGCAGTACTTC. The full variable domain, with the rest looked up from reference TRBV19 and TRBJ2-7, is DGGITQSPKYLFRKEGQNVTLSCEQNLNHDAMYWYRQDPGQGLRLIYYSQIVNDFQKGDIAEGYSVSREKKESFPLTVTSAQKNPTAFYLCASSPQGAIYEQYFGPGTRLTVT.

Points on this clone: Other DNA sequences within the sample encode an identical CDR3. This chain connects TRBV18 to TRBJ2-5; TRBD1 might be the D (6 bases). Trimming took off 3 bases at V and 3 bases at J, with 8 bases between the two ends. The germline V gene encodes CDR1 KGHSH and CDR2 LQKENI. The CDR3 is 13 amino acids. CDR3 loop: CASSPRQEETQYF. Written as DNA, the CDR3 is TGTGCCAGCTCACCGAGACAGGAAGAGACCCAGTACTTC.